Listed here are 27 T cell receptor beta chains from one sample, sequenced in a study of cytomegalovirus exposure and HLA in healthy donors. Vbeta (60) and Jbeta (13) primers were used in the PCR. TCRdb keeps only in-frame clones here, not all; method: immunoSEQ multiplex PCR. Of around 150,000 clones in the sample, approximately 80% were seen once. Sequenced material: PBMCs. These receptors came from a man between 18 and 35 years old in good health and CMV-seropositive.

V gene TRBV6-5 combines with J gene TRBJ2-7, with 10 nucleotides matching TRBD1. V shed 6 bases and J 3 bases; nucleotides not matched to a gene: 8. The CDR3 runs 15 residues. Germline V gives CDR1 MNHEY, CDR2 SVGAGI. The CDR3 loop reads CASRVGTGEYYEQYF. The DNA of the CDR3 is TGTGCCAGCAGAGTTGGGACAGGGGAATACTACGAGCAGTACTTC.

This clone was picked up a small number of times. The genes are TRBV5-4 and TRBJ2-7; 12 positions agree with TRBD2. This CDR3 region has 15 residues. Germline CDR1 SGHNT, CDR2 YYREEE (reference sequence). V shed 4 bases, J shed 4 bases, and the junction held 6 bases outside the gene matches. The DNA of the CDR3 is TGTGCCAGCAGCCGCGGACTAGCGGGGACGTACGAGCAGTACTTC. It is translated as CASSRGLAGTYEQYF.

J is TRBJ1-1 and V is TRBV19, with a tentative D call TRBD1 (5 bases). Trimming stripped 6 bases from V and 4 bases from J, with 18 bases between. This CDR3 has 15 residues. Per germline, CDR1 LNHDA and CDR2 SQIVND (reference sequence). CDR3 nucleotides: TGTGCCAGTAGAAGATCGACAGAAAAGGGCACTGAAGCTTTCTTT. It is translated as CASRRSTEKGTEAFF.

This chain joins TRBV21-1 and TRBJ1-2; the table assigns TRBD1, which was not confirmed against the DNA. TRBV21-1 is labeled a pseudogene. The CDR3 sequence is 15 residues long. The DNA of the CDR3 is TGTGCCAGCAGCACCTTTGGTGGGGACAGGGTTGGCTACACCTTC. This sequence encodes CASSTFGGDRVGYTF.

The V call is TRBV7-9, the J call TRBJ1-1, with a possible D match to TRBD1 (5 bases). The CDR3 covers 11 residues. Germline-derived CDR1 and CDR2 are SEHNR and FQNEAQ (reference sequence). The chain's CDR3 is CSWGGNTEAFF. The CDR3 DNA reads as TGTTCCTGGGGGGGAAACACTGAAGCTTTCTTT.

The chain couples TRBV15 to TRBJ1-2; D is possibly TRBD1 (5 bases). V lost 3 bases and J lost 5, with 10 bases in between. Germline loops: CDR1 LNHNV, CDR2 YYDKDF (reference sequence). The CDR3 totals 13 residues. In DNA, the CDR3 is TGTGCCACCAGCAGGGGGCAGCAATATGGCTACACCTTC. Protein product: CATSRGQQYGYTF.

The chain couples TRBV4-2 to TRBJ2-3; possibly TRBD2 for D (7 bases). CDR1 is LGHNA, CDR2 YNFKEQ, per germline. V lost 5 bases to trimming and J lost 6 bases, with 27 bases between them. This CDR3 region has 18 residues. The CDR3 DNA follows: TGTGCCAGCAGCACCCGATCAACCGGGGGGCCGGTGGGGGATACGCAGTATTTT. It yields the protein CASSTRSTGGPVGDTQYF.

The chain couples TRBV18 to TRBJ2-7; TRBD2 aligns across 16 bases. Germline CDR1 KGHSH, CDR2 LQKENI. The CDR3 loop spans 18 amino acids. J gave up 3 bases and V 4 bases, and 9 bases lay outside the gene matches. This CDR3 is CASSLGTSGRASYYEQYF. CDR3 nucleotides: TGTGCCAGCTCACTAGGGACTAGCGGGAGGGCCTCTTACTACGAGCAGTACTTC.

The chain is built from TRBV11-1 and TRBJ2-7; D might be TRBD2 (6 bases). V lost 0 bases and J lost 1, with 13 bases in between. The length of the CDR3 is 16 residues. CDR1 is SGHAT and CDR2 is FQDESV in the germline V gene (reference sequence). The CDR3 DNA sequence: TGTGCCAGCAGCTTAGCGGGTCAGGGAGGATCCTACGAGCAGTACTTC. It codes for CASSLAGQGGSYEQYF.

On this clone itself: Other DNA sequences in this sample translate to the same CDR3. The rearrangement links TRBV7-2 to TRBJ2-2, with D possibly being TRBD1 (6 bases). Germline V CDR1 and CDR2: SGHTA, FQGNSA. V lost 3 bases and J 0 bases, leaving 11 bases between the germline ends. The CDR3 contains 16 residues. The CDR3 here is CASSFTGTTNTGELFF. The CDR3 DNA reads TGTGCCAGCAGCTTTACCGGGACAACGAACACCGGGGAGCTGTTTTTT.

This sequence joins TRBV5-1 and TRBJ2-5, with 13 bases fitting TRBD2. The V gene's germline CDR1 is SGHRS and CDR2 YFSETQ. Trimming removed 4 bases from V and 4 bases from J; junction bases left unmatched: 7. The CDR3 runs to 16 residues. CDR3 DNA sequence: TGCGCCAGCAGCCCCCTGACTAGCGGGGGGTTAGAGACCCAGTACTTC. Translated: CASSPLTSGGLETQYF.

This rearrangement joins TRBV6-5 to TRBJ2-7, with D possibly matching TRBD2 (6 bases). This CDR3 is 13 amino acids long. Trimming stripped 6 bases from V and 0 bases from J, with 9 bases between. Per the germline V gene, CDR1 is MNHEY and CDR2 is SVGAGI. The CDR3 loop reads CASRPTSSYEQYF. CDR3 bases: TGTGCCAGCAGACCGACTAGCTCCTACGAGCAGTACTTC.

The chain recombines TRBV7-9 with TRBJ1-1, with TRBD1 matching over 8 bases. Germline CDR1 SEHNR, CDR2 FQNEAQ (reference sequence). This CDR3 has 13 residues. Germline trimming cut 5 bases from V and 4 bases from J; bases unmatched to any gene: 3. CDR3 sequence: CASSQGAVTEAFF. DNA for the CDR3: TGTGCCAGCAGCCAGGGGGCTGTCACTGAAGCTTTCTTT.

The chain combines TRBV9 with TRBJ2-7; D is uncertain. The CDR3 has 15 residues. In germline, CDR1 is SGDLS, CDR2 YYNGEE. Deletions cut 0 bases from V and 1 base from J, with 11 bases between. The CDR3, as DNA: TGTGCCAGCAGCGTAGGGGCAGCAACATCCTACGAGCAGTACTTC. Its protein is CASSVGAATSYEQYF.

The chain employs TRBV2 and TRBJ1-2, with 8 nucleotides matching TRBD1. The CDR3 totals 13 residues. V dropped 8 bases and J dropped 11; count of bases not matched to a gene: 13. Germline assignment: CDR1 SNHLY and CDR2 FYNNEI. CDR3 loop: CASAGQAYGLYTF. Written as DNA, the CDR3 is TGTGCCAGCGCGGGACAGGCATACGGATTGTACACCTTC.

V is TRBV2 and J is TRBJ2-1; maybe TRBD1 (8 bases). Between the trimmed V and J ends, which lost 7 bases and 5 bases, there was a span of 33 bases. The CDR3 is 20 amino acids. The germline V gene has CDR1 SNHLY and CDR2 FYNNEI. The CDR3 DNA reads TGTGCCAGCATCAGACAGGGGTCTATCTGGAGGCGGGAGAGGGACAATGAGCAGTTCTTC. Translating gives CASIRQGSIWRRERDNEQFF.

This clone was seen more than once but under ten times. The chain carries TRBV27 and TRBJ1-5, with a tentative D call TRBD1 (6 bases). Germline CDR1 reads MNHEY; CDR2 reads SMNVEV (reference sequence). CDR3 size: 14 residues. V lost 4 bases to trimming and J lost 3 bases, with 10 bases between them. CDR3 sequence (DNA): TGTGCCAGCAGTTCCAGGGGTAACAATCAGCCCCAGCATTTT. Protein: CASSSRGNNQPQHF.

V gene TRBV7-8 combines with J gene TRBJ2-1; TRBD2 aligns across 9 bases. The CDR3 has 15 amino acids. After removal of 3 bases from V and 6 bases from J, the junction contained 6 bases not matched to a gene. The V gene's germline CDR1 is SGHVS and CDR2 FQNEAQ. CDR3 in DNA: TGTGCCAGCAGCTTCTTAGCGGGAGACGTCAATGAGCAGTTCTTC. Its protein product is CASSFLAGDVNEQFF.

V usage is TRBV30 and J usage is TRBJ2-1; weak D call: TRBD2 (6 bases). The ends were cut back, 1 base at V and 10 bases at J, with 11 bases in the middle. Looked up from germline, CDR1 is GTSNPN and CDR2 is SVGIG (reference sequence). The CDR3 runs to 12 residues. The CDR3 is CAWSAGTQEQFF. In nucleotides, the CDR3 is TGTGCCTGGAGTGCCGGGACTCAAGAGCAGTTCTTC. Full variable domain (rest looked up from reference TRBV30 and TRBJ2-1): SQTIHQWPATLVQPVGSPLSLECTVEGTSNPNLYWYRQAAGRGLQLLFYSVGIGQISSEVPQNLSASRPQDRQFILSSKKLLLSDSGFYLCAWSAGTQEQFFGPGTRLTVL.

V usage is TRBV19 and J usage is TRBJ2-3; 13 nucleotides align to TRBD2. V dropped 6 bases and J dropped 3; count of bases not matched to a gene: 6. The CDR3 is 16 amino acids. Germline CDR1 and CDR2: LNHDA and SQIVND (reference sequence). The chain's CDR3 is CASSATSGRATDTQYF. The CDR3 DNA reads as TGTGCCAGTAGCGCCACTAGCGGGAGGGCGACAGATACGCAGTATTTT.

V gene TRBV5-6 combines with J gene TRBJ1-6, with 7 positions matching TRBD1. V lost 4 bases and J lost 10; bases outside the gene matches: 8. CDR1 and CDR2 (germline): SGHDT, YYEEEE. The CDR3 spans 14 residues. The CDR3 reads CASSLDRVWSPLHF. In DNA form, the CDR3 reads TGTGCCAGCAGCCTCGACAGGGTTTGGTCACCCCTCCACTTT.

The chain links TRBV7-2 to TRBJ2-7, with 8 bases aligning to TRBD1. Trimming at V came to 2 bases and at J to 4 bases, leaving 7 bases not matched to a gene. CDR3 length: 15 amino acids. The germline V gene encodes CDR1 SGHTA and CDR2 FQGNSA. The CDR3 reads CASSLLQGAKYEQYF. CDR3 nucleotides: TGTGCCAGCAGCTTACTTCAGGGGGCTAAGTACGAGCAGTACTTC.

Here the CDR3 reads CASSVRGTNTGELFF. The CDR3 DNA reads as TGTGCCAGCAGTGTACGGGGAACGAACACCGGGGAGCTGTTTTTT. The chain employs TRBV27 and TRBJ2-2, with a weak D call TRBD2 (5 bases). Trimming took off 5 bases at V and 0 bases at J, with 10 bases between the two ends. This CDR3 region has 15 residues. CDR1 and CDR2 (germline): MNHEY, SMNVEV (reference sequence).

CDR3 in amino acids: CASSGGTATNEKLFF. DNA of the CDR3: TGTGCCAGCAGCGGCGGGACAGCAACTAATGAAAAACTGTTTTTT. The chain is built from TRBV9 and TRBJ1-4, with 7 bases identical to TRBD1. V gave up 3 bases and J gave up 0 bases; unmatched junction bases: 2. Germline assignment: CDR1 SGDLS and CDR2 YYNGEE. This CDR3 comprises 15 residues.

The chain uses TRBV6-5 and TRBJ1-1; 7 nucleotides agree with TRBD1. The CDR3 is made up of 14 amino acids. The germline V gene encodes CDR1 MNHEY and CDR2 SVGAGI. Trimming took 6 bases from V and 0 from J; bases not matched to a gene: 4. The CDR3: CASSRDRLNTEAFF. CDR3 in DNA: TGTGCCAGCAGCCGGGACAGATTGAACACTGAAGCTTTCTTT.

CDR3 sequence: CASSQAGQAGTEAFF. The CDR3, as DNA: TGCGCCAGCAGCCAAGCGGGACAGGCGGGAACTGAAGCTTTCTTT. This chain connects TRBV4-1 to TRBJ1-1; 8 nucleotides agree with TRBD1. Germline V gives CDR1 MGHRA, CDR2 YSYEKL. This CDR3 region has 15 residues. V shed 1 base and J 5 bases; nucleotides not matched to a gene: 6.

The J gene is TRBJ1-5, the V gene TRBV2; TRBD1 aligns across 7 bases. The CDR3 runs to 16 residues. The germline V gene has CDR1 SNHLY and CDR2 FYNNEI. The V gene end was trimmed by 6 bases and the J gene end by 3 bases; junction bases not matched to a gene: 11. CDR3 region: CASRERTGGSNQPQHF. The CDR3 DNA is TGTGCCAGCAGGGAAAGGACAGGCGGCTCCAATCAGCCCCAGCATTTT.